Following are 10 T cell receptor beta chains from one sample sequenced in a study of shared clonotypes between healthy human individuals. The assay was immunoSEQ multiplex PCR, and TCRdb's table has in-frame clones only and misses some. This table has about 2.3 million clones, around 90% appearing once. The sequencing sample was made of naive CD4+ T cells from PBMCs. The subset is: CD45RA+ positively selected. These TCRs come from a young man in good health. Some clones in this sample may be carry-over from other donors' samples.

This chain joins TRBV11-2 and TRBJ1-4; TRBD1 aligns across 7 bases. The CDR3 contains 16 residues. The germline V gene encodes CDR1 SGHAT and CDR2 FQNNGV. Trimming cost V 2 bases and J 4 bases; bases outside gene matches: 7. DNA of the CDR3: TGTGCCAGCAGCTTACCTTCGGACAGGCTTAATGAAAAACTGTTTTTT. It codes for CASSLPSDRLNEKLFF.

The chain recombines TRBV6-5 with TRBJ2-7, with a tentative D call TRBD1 (6 bases). Trimming stripped 8 bases from V and 1 base from J, with 9 bases between. The CDR3 has 12 amino acids. Germline loops: CDR1 MNHEY, CDR2 SVGAGI. For the CDR3, the DNA is TGTGCCAGCGCCGACAGGTCCTACGAGCAGTACTTC. Protein product: CASADRSYEQYF.

The chain links TRBV19 to TRBJ1-2; a weak D match, TRBD1 (5 bases). Germline V gene sequence: CDR1 LNHDA, CDR2 SQIVND (reference sequence). CDR3 length: 14 amino acids. V was shortened by 5 bases and J by 4 bases, with 14 bases between the two germline ends. CDR3 protein: CASSLGLGSYGYTF. The CDR3 DNA follows: TGTGCCAGTAGTTTGGGACTAGGAAGCTATGGCTACACCTTC.

This sequence joins TRBV6-5 and TRBJ1-1; 9 bases agree with TRBD1. CDR3 size: 15 residues. V lost 6 bases and J lost 2; bases outside the gene matches: 7. The germline V gene encodes CDR1 MNHEY and CDR2 SVGAGI. The CDR3 sequence: CASSRGQGPNTEAFF. Here the CDR3 DNA reads TGTGCCAGCAGCCGGGGACAGGGCCCAAACACTGAAGCTTTCTTT.

The chain is built from TRBV18 and TRBJ2-1, with D possibly being TRBD2 (6 bases). Per the germline V gene, CDR1 is KGHSH and CDR2 is LQKENI. The CDR3 sequence is 16 residues long. Deletions cut 0 bases from V and 5 bases from J, with 14 bases between. The CDR3, as DNA: TGTGCCAGCTCACCACCGCCGACTAGAGAAAACAATGAGCAGTTCTTC. This encodes CASSPPPTRENNEQFF.

The chain combines TRBV5-4 with TRBJ2-7; 9 nucleotides align to TRBD1. J gave up 6 bases and V 4 bases, and 11 bases lay outside the gene matches. CDR3 length equals 15 residues. Germline CDR1 reads SGHNT; CDR2 reads YYREEE (reference sequence). DNA for the CDR3: TGTGCCAGCAGCCCCGCGCGCACAGGGGGCGGCGAGCAGTACTTC. It codes for CASSPARTGGGEQYF.

This clone was seen only once. As DNA, the CDR3 is TGTGCCAGCAGCCCCTCCCCCGGTTCCGGGGAGCTGTTTTTT. Translation: CASSPSPGSGELFF. The V gene is TRBV7-3, the J gene TRBJ2-2, with D hard to call. V dropped 5 bases and J dropped 6 bases, with 13 bases sitting between them. Germline-derived CDR1 and CDR2 are SGHTA and FQGTGA. The CDR3 covers 14 residues.

The J gene is TRBJ2-7, the V gene TRBV15, with D perhaps given as TRBD1 or TRBD2 (5 bases each). Germline V gives CDR1 LNHNV, CDR2 YYDKDF (reference sequence). The CDR3 consists of 13 residues. V lost 9 bases and J lost 6, with 18 bases in between. CDR3 sequence: CATTPRVGTEQYF. In DNA form, the CDR3 reads TGTGCCACTACCCCCAGGGTAGGGACCGAGCAGTACTTC.

This sequence joins TRBV7-2 and TRBJ2-1, with D uncertain. CDR1 SGHTA and CDR2 FQGNSA come from the germline V gene. This CDR3 spans 14 amino acids. Trimming removed 0 bases at V and 9 bases at J, with 12 bases between. The CDR3 here is CASSLAPSLGEQFF. The CDR3 bases are TGTGCCAGCAGCTTAGCGCCTAGTTTGGGTGAGCAGTTCTTC.

The genes are TRBV5-6 and TRBJ2-1, with D possibly being TRBD2 (5 bases). V was pared by 6 bases and J by 6 bases, with 19 bases between. The CDR3 runs 15 residues. Germline assignment: CDR1 SGHDT and CDR2 YYEEEE. As DNA, the CDR3 is TGTGCCAGCACCATAATATCGGGGTGGGGCAATGAGCAGTTCTTC. Its protein product is CASTIISGWGNEQFF.